Reported below is one T cell receptor beta chain. These data come from a study of blood T cell repertoires in COVID-19. Using immunoSEQ multiplex PCR, the repertoire was profiled, and TCRdb retains in-frame clones only, with some absent. The sample consists of around 63,000 clones, 65% to 85% of them appearing once. The CDR3 is 16 residues long. The V gene end was trimmed by 2 bases and the J gene end by 5 bases; junction bases not matched to a gene: 7. The germline gives CDR1 SGHRS, CDR2 YFSETQ. The sequence was collected from a man aged 55 to 70 with acute or convalescent COVID-19. The rearrangement links TRBV5-1 to TRBJ2-2; 9 bases align to TRBD1. The sequenced material came from peripheral blood. The CDR3 DNA reads TGCGCCAGCAGCTTTAACAGGGGGCGTGGGACCGGGGAGCTGTTTTTT. Translating it yields CASSFNRGRGTGELFF.